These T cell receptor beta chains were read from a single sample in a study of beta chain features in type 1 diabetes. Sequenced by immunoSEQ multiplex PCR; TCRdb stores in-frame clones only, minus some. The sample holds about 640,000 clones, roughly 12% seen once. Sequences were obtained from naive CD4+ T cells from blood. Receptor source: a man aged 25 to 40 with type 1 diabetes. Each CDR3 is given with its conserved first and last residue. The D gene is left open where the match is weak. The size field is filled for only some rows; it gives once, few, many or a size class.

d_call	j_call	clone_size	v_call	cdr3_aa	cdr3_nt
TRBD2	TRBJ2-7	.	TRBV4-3	CASSQVAGGIYEQYF	TGCGCCAGCAGCCAAGTAGCGGGGGGGATCTACGAGCAGTACTTC
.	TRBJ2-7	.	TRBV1	CTSSQARTGVGYEQYF	TGCACCAGCAGCCAAGCGCGGACAGGGGTAGGCTACGAGCAGTACTTC
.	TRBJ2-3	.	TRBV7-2	CASSLRGSDTQYF	TGTGCCAGCAGCTTGCGGGGATCAGATACGCAGTATTTT
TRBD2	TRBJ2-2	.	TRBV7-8	CASSIHTSGVNTGELFF	TGTGCCAGCAGCATTCACACTAGCGGAGTGAACACCGGGGAGCTGTTTTTT
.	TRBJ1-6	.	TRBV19	CASSIAGSNSPLHF	TGTGCCAGTAGTATTGCCGGAAGTAATTCACCCCTCCACTTT
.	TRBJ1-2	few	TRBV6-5	CASSLTGRKNGYTF	TGTGCCAGCAGTTTAACAGGGAGGAAAAATGGCTACACCTTC
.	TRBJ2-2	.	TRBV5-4	CASSLGNSGNTGELFF	TGTGCCAGCAGCTTGGGGAACAGCGGGAACACCGGGGAGCTGTTTTTT
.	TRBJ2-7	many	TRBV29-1	CSVGTHSYEQYF	TGCAGCGTCGGTACACACTCCTACGAGCAGTACTTC
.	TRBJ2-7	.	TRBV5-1	CASSLKDSSYEQYF	TGCGCCAGCAGCTTGAAGGACAGCTCCTACGAGCAGTACTTC
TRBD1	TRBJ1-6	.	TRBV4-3	CASSNTQGASSPLHF	TGCGCCAGCAGCAACACCCAGGGGGCATCTTCACCCCTCCACTTT
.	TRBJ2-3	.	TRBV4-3	CASSQDKRDTQYF	TGCGCCAGCAGCCAAGATAAAAGAGATACGCAGTATTTT
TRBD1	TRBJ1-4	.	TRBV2	CASGGTGGENEKLFF	TGTGCCAGCGGTGGAACAGGGGGCGAAAATGAAAAACTGTTTTTT
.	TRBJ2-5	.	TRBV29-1	CSVSGPGETQYF	TGCAGCGTGTCCGGGCCGGGGGAGACCCAGTACTTC
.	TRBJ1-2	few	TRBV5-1	CASSLDPRDTGYTF	TGCGCCAGCAGCTTGGACCCCAGGGATACTGGCTACACCTTC
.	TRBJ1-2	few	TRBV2	CASSEARAHEGYTF	TGTGCCAGCAGTGAAGCCCGGGCCCATGAAGGCTACACCTTC
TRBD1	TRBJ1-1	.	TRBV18	CASSPGQDLRAFF	TGTGCCAGCTCACCGGGACAGGACTTAAGAGCTTTCTTT
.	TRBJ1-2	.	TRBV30	CAWSSGVIGYTF	TGTGCCTGGAGCTCAGGGGTTATAGGCTACACCTTC
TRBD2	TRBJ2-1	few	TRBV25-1	CASSGGTSGGYTYNEQFF	TGTGCCAGCAGTGGAGGGACTAGCGGGGGGTATACCTACAATGAGCAGTTCTTC
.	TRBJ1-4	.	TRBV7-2	CASSLAPREGEKLFF	TGTGCCAGCAGCTTAGCCCCCAGGGAGGGTGAAAAACTGTTTTTT
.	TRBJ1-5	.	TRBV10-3	CAISEGLRQGQPQHF	TGTGCCATCAGTGAGGGGCTGCGGCAGGGTCAGCCCCAGCATTTT
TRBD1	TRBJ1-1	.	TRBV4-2	CASSLSGQGDTEAFF	TGTGCCAGCAGCCTGTCGGGTCAGGGGGACACTGAAGCTTTCTTT
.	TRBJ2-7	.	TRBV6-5	CASSPPDGRVHEQYF	TGTGCCAGCAGTCCACCGGACGGAAGGGTCCACGAGCAGTACTTC
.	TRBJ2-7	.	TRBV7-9	CASSIIPQSEQYF	TGTGCCAGCAGCATAATTCCCCAGAGCGAGCAGTACTTC
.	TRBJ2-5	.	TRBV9	CASSTEEGNQETQYF	TGTGCCAGCAGCACAGAGGAGGGAAACCAAGAGACCCAGTACTTC
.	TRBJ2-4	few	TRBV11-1	CASSRGGPKNIQYF	TGTGCCAGCAGCCGGGGAGGACCCAAAAACATTCAGTACTTC
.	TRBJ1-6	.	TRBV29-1	CSVGTEKNSPLHF	TGCAGCGTTGGGACAGAGAAGAATTCACCCCTCCACTTT
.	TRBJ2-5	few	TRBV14	CASSLFKGGPGETQYF	TGTGCCAGCAGCCTCTTCAAAGGGGGTCCCGGGGAGACCCAGTACTTC
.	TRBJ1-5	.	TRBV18	CASSTRVASNQPQHF	TGTGCCAGCTCAACACGGGTGGCGAGCAATCAGCCCCAGCATTTT
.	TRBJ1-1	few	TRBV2	CASSVRQANTEAFF	TGTGCCAGCAGTGTCCGACAAGCGAACACTGAAGCTTTCTTT
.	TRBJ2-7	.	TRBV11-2	CASSPSDGYEQYF	TGTGCCAGCAGCCCGAGTGACGGGTACGAGCAGTACTTC
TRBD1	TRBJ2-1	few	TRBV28	CASSPHRGEGHNEQFF	TGTGCCAGCAGTCCACACAGGGGTGAGGGCCACAATGAGCAGTTCTTC
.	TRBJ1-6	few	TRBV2	CASRGAPGSPLHF	TGTGCCAGCAGGGGGGCTCCGGGATCACCCCTCCACTTT
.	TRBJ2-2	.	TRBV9	CASSAGTNTGELFF	TGTGCCAGCAGCGCCGGGACAAACACCGGGGAGCTGTTTTTT
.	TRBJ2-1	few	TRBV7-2	CASTFGGSYNEQFF	TGTGCCAGCACTTTCGGCGGCTCCTACAATGAGCAGTTCTTC
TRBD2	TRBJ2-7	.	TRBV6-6	CASSPPGGTYEQYF	TGTGCCAGCAGCCCCCCGGGAGGGACCTACGAGCAGTACTTC
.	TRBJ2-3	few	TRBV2	CASMELSPSTDTQYF	TGTGCCAGCATGGAGCTGTCTCCTAGCACAGATACGCAGTATTTT
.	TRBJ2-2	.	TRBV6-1	CAHGGPNTGELFF	TGTGCCCACGGAGGGCCGAACACCGGGGAGCTGTTTTTT
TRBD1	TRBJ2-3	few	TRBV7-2	CASSFRDRSSDTQYF	TGTGCCAGCAGCTTCCGGGACAGGAGCTCAGATACGCAGTATTTT
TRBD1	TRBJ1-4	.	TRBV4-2	CASSQGTGGNEKLFF	TGTGCCAGCAGCCAAGGGACAGGGGGAAATGAAAAACTGTTTTTT
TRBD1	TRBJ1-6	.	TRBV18	CASSRTGVYNSPLHF	TGTGCCAGCTCCAGGACAGGGGTCTATAATTCACCCCTCCACTTT
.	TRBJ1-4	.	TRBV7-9	CASSLVEKLFF	TGTGCCAGCAGCTTAGTCGAAAAACTGTTTTTT
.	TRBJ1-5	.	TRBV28	CASSPRGQPQHF	TGTGCCAGCAGTCCGCGGGGTCAGCCCCAGCATTTT
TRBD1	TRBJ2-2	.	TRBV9	CASSLRTGSGELFF	TGTGCCAGCAGCCTCCGGACAGGTTCCGGGGAGCTGTTTTTT
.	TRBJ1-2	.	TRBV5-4	CASSLGAANYGYTF	TGTGCCAGCAGCTTGGGGGCTGCTAACTATGGCTACACCTTC
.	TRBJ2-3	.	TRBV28	CASKRGREDTQYF	TGTGCCAGCAAGCGAGGCCGTGAAGATACGCAGTATTTT
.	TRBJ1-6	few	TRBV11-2	CASSLEGGKAYSPLHF	TGTGCCAGCAGCTTAGAGGGCGGAAAGGCATATTCACCCCTCCACTTT